The T cell receptor beta chain under discussion was sequenced for a study of T cells in Graves' hyperthyroidism and ophthalmopathy (dated by TCRdb to between 2018 and 2020). General notes on the study: Peripheral blood samples were taken at the time of initial diagnosis, prior to any treatment. In addition, the study compared T-cell repertoires in thyroid tissue and in blood from about six Graves' hyperthyroidism patients. A discovery cohort of 95 to 100 patients, roughly 45 with Graves' ophthalmopathy and about 58 with stable Graves' hyperthyroidism, was used to find distinguishing TCR V-J signatures. Prospective prediction of ophthalmopathy was tested in an independent validation cohort consisting of 18 to 20 hyperthyroidism patients and around 16 patients who later progressed to ophthalmopathy. After sampling, hyperthyroidism patients received methimazole starting at 30 mg daily, and ophthalmopathy patients received high-dose intravenous methylprednisolone. The roughly 100 discovery patients were randomly divided into training and test sets at a 7:3 ratio. According to the paper, TCR Vbeta CDR3 sequencing was carried out on 135 peripheral blood samples, which came from over 40 ophthalmopathy, roughly 75 hyperthyroidism and roughly 17 progressor patients. What the authors observed across the whole study: In validation, the model predicted progression to ophthalmopathy a median of about 6.5 months before onset, with roughly 68% sensitivity and 72.22% specificity. In cross-validation, a model built on a 13 V-J signature told ophthalmopathy apart from stable hyperthyroidism with 87.88% sensitivity and 81% to 82% specificity, and in testing the same model reached 80%/75%. Sample size was not statistically predetermined, and investigators were not blinded to group allocation. Most expanded thyroid clonotypes (frequency above 0.001) were also found in blood, which suggests that blood repertoires may mirror thyroid immune responses.

A patient counted as having stable Graves' hyperthyroidism if no progression to ophthalmopathy occurred over 18 months of follow-up. Hyperthyroidism patients were newly diagnosed, with disease duration under 2 months, and aged 18 to 65 years. Exclusion was applied to patients with uncontrolled infections, other autoimmune diseases, pregnancy or lactation. Diagnoses relied on clinical symptoms, serum thyroxine and TRAb, thyroid ultrasound and orbital computed tomography. Ficoll-Paque density gradient centrifugation was used to isolate PBMCs from 8 to 10 ml of fresh peripheral blood. Total RNA was extracted using Trizol reagent, and RNA quality was assessed on an Agilent 2100 Bioanalyzer. Compared with germline, V lacks 3 bases and J lacks 7 bases; bases without a gene match: 19. The germline V gene (reference sequence) provides CDR1 GTSNPN and CDR2 SVGIG. Including the terminal cysteine and phenylalanine, the CDR3 comprises 19 residues. Only the CDR3 DNA is retained, 57 bases long and in frame from the first base.

This clonotype was recorded at least ten times. Its antigen remains unidentified. No quality values exist for individual bases; no much larger clone is one base distant. Amplification of TCR beta CDR3 regions was carried out from RNA transcripts. The first round of RT-PCR for the TCR CDR3 was performed with the HTBI primer set and the Qiagen OneStep RT-PCR kit. A second multiplex PCR round built the libraries, followed by size selection and purification. The libraries were sequenced on an Illumina HiSeq2000 using paired-end 100 bp reads. Processing in the source paper ran as follows. SOAPnuke was used to process the raw data, throwing out any read that contained adapters or uncalled bases, had a mean Phred below 15, or lacked an exact constant-primer or identifier match. High-quality paired reads were merged with COPE v1.2.5, and unique nucleotide sequences were defined as clonotypes. MiTCR v1.1 was used to align the clonotypes against IMGT TRBV, TRBD and TRBJ reference segments. Analysis was restricted to V-J combinations with a frequency above 0.0001, which covered 98% to 99.2% of repertoires. A TCS score was defined as the ratio of F50 (clonal expansion) to E x V (chaos), with BLOSUM62-based TCRdist applied between CDR3 peptides within each V-J. Welch's t-statistics and random forest reduced around 520 V-J features to under 15, which were used in a naive Bayes classifier (R e1071). TCRdb handled the public reads itself, with Q25 trimming in fastp and clone calling in MiXCR, and kept productive beta chains. Identical CDR3 protein sequences are pooled into one entry, listed with their most common genes and DNA. TCRdb, rather than the study authors, made the V and J calls. The sample table shows roughly 700,000 distinct CDR3 sequences, and 14% are seen once. 10% of the sample comes from the top ten.

Source material: blood. The sequence came from a woman aged 18 to 35 with Graves' hyperthyroidism. The chain was built from TRBV30 and TRBJ2-1; the central 12 bases match TRBD2. The bases are TGTGCCTGGAGCCCCCTAGGACGGGTAACTAGCGGGAGGTTAAATGAGCAGTTCTTC. Translated, it reads CAWSPLGRVTSGRLNEQFF.